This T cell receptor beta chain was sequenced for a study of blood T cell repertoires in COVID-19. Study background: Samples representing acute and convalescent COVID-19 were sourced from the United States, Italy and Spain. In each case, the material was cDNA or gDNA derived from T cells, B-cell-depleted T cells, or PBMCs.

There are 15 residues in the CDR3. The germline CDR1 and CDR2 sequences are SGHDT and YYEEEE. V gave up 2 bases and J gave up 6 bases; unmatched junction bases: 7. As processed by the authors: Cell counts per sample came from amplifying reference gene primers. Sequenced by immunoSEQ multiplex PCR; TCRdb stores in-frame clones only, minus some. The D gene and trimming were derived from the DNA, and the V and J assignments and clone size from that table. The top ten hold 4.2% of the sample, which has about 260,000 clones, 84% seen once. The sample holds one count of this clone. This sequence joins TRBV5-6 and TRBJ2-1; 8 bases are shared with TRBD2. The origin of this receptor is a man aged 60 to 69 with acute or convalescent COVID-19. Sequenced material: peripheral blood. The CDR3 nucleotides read TGTGCCAGCAGCTTACTAAGCGGGAGACTCAATGAGCAGTTCTTC. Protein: CASSLLSGRLNEQFF.